Included here is one T cell receptor beta chain sequence, with context. In the original processing: By means of reference gene primer amplification, nucleated cell counts were estimated. Profiled with immunoSEQ multiplex PCR; TCRdb holds only in-frame clones, not every one. V and J calls and clone size follow that table, whereas D and trimming were derived from the DNA. Among around 210,000 clones listed, 85% were seen once. The sample is drawn from a study of blood T cell repertoires in COVID-19. Background on the study: In each case, the material was cDNA or gDNA derived from T cells, B-cell-depleted T cells, or PBMCs.

The Seattle site enrolled patients during active infection and followed them longitudinally. V was shortened by 6 bases and J by 8 bases, with 18 bases between the two germline ends. CDR1 and CDR2 (germline): MNHEY, SMNVEV (reference sequence). The CDR3 sequence is 14 residues long. Sequenced sample: peripheral blood. The TCR comes from a man aged 50-59 years with COVID-19, enrolled during active disease. The chain is built from TRBV27 and TRBJ2-3; D perhaps matches TRBD1 (8 bases). Here the CDR3 reads CASSTQGGSGTQYF. In nucleotides, the CDR3 is TGTGCCAGCAGCACACAGGGGGGGTCGGGTACGCAGTATTTT.